A single sample gave rise to the 24 T cell receptor beta chains below, sequenced in a study of blood T cells in healthy people across ages. A second about 7 to 12 cycle PCR used barcoded and J-beta primers. TCRdb reprocessed the 5' RACE reads with MiXCR, giving one entry per CDR3 protein. The sample lists hundreds of thousands of distinct CDR3 sequences; around a quarter were seen once. In addition, the sample was reused for a study of T cells of mothers and their children.

Source material: blood. These receptors originate from a boy between 10 and 17 years old in good health.

This clonotype was counted a few times. The chain joins TRBV11-2 to TRBJ2-5; D is tentatively TRBD1 or TRBD2 (6 bases each). Germline V gene data show CDR1 as SGHAT and CDR2 as FQNNGV. V dropped 5 bases and J dropped 1 base, with 17 bases sitting between them. This CDR3 comprises 16 residues. The CDR3 bases are TGTGCCAGCAGCCAACGGGGGCAGGGTGGCCAAGAGACCCAGTACTTC. This encodes CASSQRGQGGQETQYF. Looking up the rest from reference TRBV11-2 and TRBJ2-5 gives the full variable domain: EAGVAQSPRYKIIEKRQSVAFWCNPISGHATLYWYQQILGQGPKLLIQFQNNGVVDDSQLPKDRFSAERLKGVDSTLKIQPAKLEDSAVYLCASSQRGQGGQETQYFGPGTRLLVL.

This clonotype was counted once. The CDR3 region has the DNA TGCGCCAGCAGCTTGCTGGGGCCGGGAGACATTCAGTACTTC. It specifies CASSLLGPGDIQYF. The chain uses TRBV5-1 and TRBJ2-4; D might be TRBD2 (6 bases). The CDR3 covers 14 residues. Germline V lookup: CDR1 SGHRS, CDR2 YFSETQ. Trimming left V 1 base short and J 8 bases short, with 13 bases between.

The chain employs TRBV20-1 and TRBJ1-4; tentative D call: TRBD1 (5 bases). CDR3 length equals 14 residues. CDR1 DFQATT and CDR2 SNEGSKA come from the germline V gene (reference sequence). V lost 5 bases to trimming and J lost 6 bases, with 16 bases between them. The CDR3 reads CSAARRVVDEKLFF. The CDR3 coding sequence is TGCAGTGCTGCCCGCAGGGTCGTCGATGAAAAACTGTTTTTT.

This rearrangement joins TRBV20-1 to TRBJ2-3; D is unclear. This CDR3 has 14 amino acids. In germline, CDR1 is DFQATT, CDR2 SNEGSKA (reference sequence). The ends were cut back, 0 bases at V and 3 bases at J, with 10 bases in the middle. This CDR3 is CSARESRMTDTQYF. CDR3 sequence (DNA): TGCAGTGCTAGAGAGTCGAGGATGACAGATACGCAGTATTTT.

The V call is TRBV28, the J call TRBJ2-7; maybe TRBD1 (6 bases). The closer fit of TRBJ2-5 to the DNA end suggests the J call may be wrong. The CDR3 is 16 residues long. CDR1 MDHEN and CDR2 SYDVKM come from the germline V gene. CDR3 nucleotide sequence: TGTGCCAGCAGCCCGCTGAGAGACAGGTTAGGGGAGACCCAGTACTTC. Translation gives CASSPLRDRLGETQYF.

This clonotype was seen only a few times. This sequence joins TRBV15 and TRBJ1-4; D ambiguous. Trimming left V 0 bases short and J 8 bases short, with 13 bases between. In germline, CDR1 is LNHNV, CDR2 YYDKDF (reference sequence). The CDR3 contains 15 residues. In DNA, the CDR3 is TGTGCCACCAGCAGAGAAACGGGGATCAGGGAAAAACTGTTTTTT. Its translation: CATSRETGIREKLFF.

This chain joins TRBV7-3 and TRBJ2-5; D uncertain. The last part of the DNA fits TRBJ2-1 better; the J call may be wrong. Germline CDR1 SGHTA, CDR2 FQGTGA. The CDR3 sequence is 13 residues long. The CDR3 sequence is CASSPLGTNEQFF. The CDR3 nucleotides read TGTGCCAGCAGCCCTCTCGGAACCAATGAGCAGTTCTTC.

V usage is TRBV28 and J usage is TRBJ1-6, with D perhaps TRBD1 (6 bases). The CDR3 has 16 amino acids. V lost 5 bases to trimming and J lost 5 bases, with 16 bases between them. CDR1 and CDR2 (germline): MDHEN, SYDVKM. The CDR3 nucleotides are TGTGCCAGCAGTCCCTCACAGGGCCTCAATAATTCACCCCTCCACTTT. Protein sequence: CASSPSQGLNNSPLHF. Supplemented by reference TRBV28 and TRBJ1-6, the full variable domain reads DVKVTQSSRYLVKRTGEKVFLECVQDMDHENMFWYRQDPGLGLRLIYFSYDVKMKEKGDIPEGYSVSREKKERFSLILESASTNQTSMYLCASSPSQGLNNSPLHFGNGTRLTVT.

The V call is TRBV9, the J call TRBJ1-3; D is possibly TRBD1 (6 bases). This CDR3 has 16 amino acids. V gave up 3 bases and J gave up 0 bases, with 13 bases separating them. Germline V gives CDR1 SGDLS, CDR2 YYNGEE. The CDR3 coding sequence is TGTGCCAGCAGCGCGGGGGGGCCAGACTCTGGAAACACCATATATTTT. Translated, it gives CASSAGGPDSGNTIYF.

CDR3 amino acids: CASSWVGSGGETQYF. Written as DNA, the CDR3 is TGTGCCAGCAGCTGGGTGGGAAGCGGGGGAGAGACCCAGTACTTC. The rearrangement uses TRBV5-5 and TRBJ2-5; 8 positions match TRBD2. CDR3 length: 15 amino acids. Germline CDR1 SGHKS, CDR2 YYEKEE (reference sequence). Unmatched junction bases numbered 8, after V lost 3 bases and J lost 4 bases.

The chain uses TRBV5-1 and TRBJ2-3, with a tentative D call TRBD2 (6 bases). Trimming took off 4 bases at V and 5 bases at J, with 17 bases between the two ends. CDR1 SGHRS and CDR2 YFSETQ come from the germline V gene. The CDR3 runs 15 residues. CDR3 protein: CASSPLALGGDTQYF. In DNA, the CDR3 is TGCGCCAGCAGCCCCCTAGCATTGGGGGGAGATACGCAGTATTTT.

This clonotype was detected a few times. The chain combines TRBV29-1 with TRBJ2-7; the D gene could be TRBD1 or TRBD2 (5 bases each). The CDR3 has 14 residues. Germline assignment: CDR1 SQVTM and CDR2 ANQGSEA. V shed 5 bases and J shed 1 base, with 15 bases lying between them. CDR3 loop: CSVSSGLSSYEQYF. The CDR3 nucleotides read TGCAGCGTTTCTTCGGGGCTGTCGTCCTACGAGCAGTACTTC.

This clonotype was seen more than once but under ten times. The rearrangement joins TRBV6-5 to TRBJ2-4, with a possible D match to TRBD1 (5 bases). The V gene lost 4 bases and the J gene lost 3 bases, with 16 bases spanning the gap. Germline CDR1 MNHEY, CDR2 SVGAGI. The CDR3 length is 16 residues. As DNA, the CDR3 is TGTGCCAGCAGTTTGACAGTCCCCTTTCACAAAAACATTCAGTACTTC. This translates into CASSLTVPFHKNIQYF.

This clonotype was seen many times. This chain connects TRBV5-1 to TRBJ2-3; 14 bases line up with TRBD2. CDR1 is SGHRS and CDR2 is YFSETQ in the germline V gene. This CDR3 has 18 amino acids. After removal of 0 bases from V and 5 bases from J, the junction contained 8 bases not matched to a gene. CDR3 sequence (DNA): TGCGCCAGCAGCTTGGGAGGACTAGCGGGGGGCTCCGTAGATACGCAGTATTTT. Protein: CASSLGGLAGGSVDTQYF.

This chain uses TRBV6-5 with TRBJ2-1; 13 nucleotides agree with TRBD2. Germline V lookup: CDR1 MNHEY, CDR2 SVGAGI. V lost 0 bases, J lost 10 bases, and 9 bases stayed unmatched. The CDR3 runs to 17 residues. The CDR3 reads CASSYSGLAGSGYEQFF. Here the CDR3 DNA reads TGTGCCAGCAGTTACTCGGGACTAGCGGGGAGTGGATACGAGCAGTTCTTC.

The chain joins TRBV4-2 to TRBJ2-7; 11 nucleotides align to TRBD2. The CDR3 runs 16 residues. The V gene's germline CDR1 is LGHNA and CDR2 YNFKEQ. Germline trimming cut 3 bases from V and 2 bases from J; bases unmatched to any gene: 6. The chain's CDR3 is CASSQTSGAIAYEQYF. CDR3 bases: TGTGCCAGCAGCCAGACTAGCGGGGCCATTGCCTACGAGCAGTACTTC.

In this sample, this clonotype turned up a few times. V and J are TRBV20-1 and TRBJ2-5; 12 nucleotides match TRBD2. Germline V gives CDR1 DFQATT, CDR2 SNEGSKA (reference sequence). With V trimmed by 6 bases and J by 2 bases, 7 bases remained unmatched. The CDR3 has 15 residues. The CDR3 spells CSALRLAGAQETQYF. In DNA, the CDR3 is TGCAGTGCATTGAGACTAGCGGGGGCACAAGAGACCCAGTACTTC.

The chain couples TRBV5-1 to TRBJ2-2; TRBD1 might be the D (5 bases). Germline CDR1 SGHRS, CDR2 YFSETQ. This CDR3 is built from 16 residues. Trimming removed 1 base at V and 0 bases at J, with 10 bases between. CDR3 residues: CASSLKQDANTGELFF. The CDR3 bases are TGCGCCAGCAGCTTGAAACAGGACGCGAACACCGGGGAGCTGTTTTTT.

The chain joins TRBV7-6 to TRBJ2-5; the D is unclear. CDR1 SGHVS and CDR2 FNYEAQ come from the germline V gene. The CDR3 runs 13 residues. V lost 3 bases, J lost 4 bases, and 9 bases lay in between. The DNA for the CDR3 is TGTGCCAGCAGCTTGAACATGAGAGAGACCCAGTACTTC. It translates to CASSLNMRETQYF.

This clonotype was found many times. V and J are TRBV4-1 and TRBJ2-2; weak D call: TRBD2 (5 bases). Germline V gene sequence: CDR1 MGHRA, CDR2 YSYEKL. V lost 0 bases to trimming and J lost 2 bases, with 13 bases between them. The CDR3 length is 17 residues. This chain's CDR3 is CASSQELATLNTGELFF. As DNA, the CDR3 is TGCGCCAGCAGCCAAGAGTTAGCGACCCTTAACACCGGGGAGCTGTTTTTT.

This clonotype was seen a handful of times. The chain links TRBV10-3 to TRBJ2-5, with D tentatively TRBD1 (5 bases). The length of the CDR3 is 16 residues. In germline, CDR1 is ENHRY, CDR2 SYGVKD. Trimming left V 0 bases short and J 0 bases short, with 11 bases between. The CDR3 loop reads CAISESIGAHQETQYF. CDR3 DNA sequence: TGTGCCATCAGTGAGTCGATTGGGGCACACCAAGAGACCCAGTACTTC.

As regards this clonotype: As the CDR3 is not closed by the conserved phenylalanine or tryptophan, this likely results from a read error. The rearrangement uses TRBV5-1 and TRBJ1-5; D remains ambiguous. The V gene lost 4 bases and the J gene lost 3 bases, with 17 bases spanning the gap. This CDR3 has 16 residues. Germline V gene sequence: CDR1 SGHRS, CDR2 YFSETQ. CDR3 DNA sequence: TGCGCCAGCAGCCCTGGGCAGATGCCCTACAATCAGCCCCAGCATATT. This translates into CASSPGQMPYNQPQHI.

The chain joins TRBV5-1 to TRBJ1-3; D perhaps matches TRBD1 (6 bases). This CDR3 has 16 amino acids. Deletions cut 1 base from V and 0 bases from J, with 11 bases between. Germline lookup yields CDR1 SGHRS and CDR2 YFSETQ. CDR3 in DNA: TGCGCCAGCAGCTTGAAAACAGGGATCTCTGGAAACACCATATATTTT. Its protein product is CASSLKTGISGNTIYF.

The chain couples TRBV14 to TRBJ2-5, with TRBD2 matching over 12 bases. Germline V gene sequence: CDR1 SGHDN, CDR2 FVKESK. V dropped 3 bases and J dropped 1; count of bases not matched to a gene: 3. The CDR3 is made up of 16 amino acids. In nucleotides, the CDR3 is TGTGCCAGCAGCCACCGGACTAGCGGGGCCCAAGAGACCCAGTACTTC. It yields the protein CASSHRTSGAQETQYF.